This T cell receptor beta chain was sequenced in a study of human T cells and chemical hapten exposure. Study results and limitations: Once DPC sensitization occurred, TCRs above 1 in 1000 frequency showed no change.

Regarding time point: patch test 3, about 24 weeks after DPC sensitization. Treatment reported: therapeutic diphenylcyclopropenone sensitization with weekly scalp DPC. This clonotype was counted between two and nine times. Its target is unknown. One junction end does not reproduce the germline sequence, and a read error may be involved. TCRdb reanalysed the RACE reads using MiXCR and keeps one entry per CDR3 protein. The sample comprises about 160,000 distinct CDR3 sequences, 25% to 35% of which are singletons, and 2.1% rests with the top ten. Germline V gene data show CDR1 as DFQATT and CDR2 as SNEGSKA (reference sequence). This CDR3 is built from 12 residues.

The J gene is TRBJ2-3, the V gene TRBV20-1; no firm D call. The TCR sequence derives from a young woman with alopecia areata. Some clones in this sample may be carry-over from other donors' samples. Sequencing used whole blood, obtained in connection with sensitization to the hapten diphenylcyclopropenone (DPC). The CDR3 reads CSARGPTDTQYF. CDR3 nucleotide sequence: TGCAGTGCGAGAGGACCTACAGATACGCAGTATTTT.